A few counts support the clone carrying this T cell receptor (beta chain). Germline lookup yields CDR1 MRHNA and CDR2 SNTAGT. This CDR3 is 17 amino acids long. V lost 2 bases and J lost 3, with 19 bases in between. The sample belongs to a study of cytotoxic CD8 clonotypes in ibrutinib-treated CLL. Repertoires were generated with immunoSEQ multiplex PCR, while TCRdb's copy carries only in-frame clones and drops some. The data show approximately 100,000 clones, about 50% seen once. Material: PBMCs, obtained after 24 months of ibrutinib treatment. The TCR was taken from a human donor with chronic lymphocytic leukemia. The genes are TRBV6-4 and TRBJ1-2; possibly TRBD1 for D (6 bases). Here the CDR3 DNA reads TGTGCCAGCAGTGACACCGACGGACAGCCTGGGGACTATGGCTACACCTTC. It yields the protein CASSDTDGQPGDYGYTF.